The 15 T cell receptor beta chains below all came from one sample that was sequenced in a study of blood T cell repertoires in COVID-19 (dated by TCRdb to the early 2020s). Libraries came from the immunoSEQ multiplex PCR assay. In its TCRdb copy, this immuneACCESS table keeps in-frame sequences only and misses some clones. Where compared with another copy, unresolved V genes explain less than half of these, and the others have no known cause. For this sample the table gives some 180,000 clones, of which roughly nine tenths were detected only once. Under 30% of the sample is taken by the ten largest. Input material: PBMCs or T cells enriched from blood (not recorded which). The source is a woman aged 40 to 50 in a cohort exposed to, infected with or recovered from COVID-19 (not recorded which).

The chain has TRBV19 and TRBJ1-2; 8 nucleotides line up with TRBD1. The CDR3 has 13 residues. V gave up 4 bases and J gave up 11 bases; unmatched junction bases: 9. CDR1 and CDR2 from the germline V gene are LNHDA and SQIVND (reference sequence). The CDR3 DNA reads TGTGCCAGTAGTAGGACAGGGCTCGCCCTGTACACCTTC. Translated, it gives CASSRTGLALYTF.

This clone was counted a single time. The CDR3 nucleotides read TGTGCCAGCAGTTACTCGGTACAGGGGGCATATGGCTACACCTTC. Translated, it gives CASSYSVQGAYGYTF. The rearrangement links TRBV6-2 or TRBV6-3 to TRBJ1-2; TRBD1 aligns across 9 bases. With 0 bases clipped from V and 5 bases from J, the junction kept 4 bases outside the gene matches. Germline CDR1 and CDR2: MNHEY and SVGEGT. The CDR3 totals 15 residues.

CDR3 DNA: TGTGCCAGCAGTTACCGGACAGGGGGCTCCTACGAGCAGTACTTC. Translating gives CASSYRTGGSYEQYF. J is TRBJ2-7 and V is TRBV27, with 10 bases identical to TRBD1. Germline CDR1 reads MNHEY; CDR2 reads SMNVEV (reference sequence). The CDR3 totals 15 residues. V dropped 4 bases and J dropped 0; count of bases not matched to a gene: 3.

The J gene is TRBJ1-1, the V gene TRBV2; D gene unclear. CDR1 is SNHLY and CDR2 is FYNNEI in the germline V gene. V was clipped by 2 bases and J by 1 base, with 8 bases between them. CDR3 length equals 14 residues. The CDR3 DNA follows: TGTGCCAGCAGTGAACGGTCAGGGAACACTGAAGCTTTCTTT. Translated, it gives CASSERSGNTEAFF.

J is TRBJ2-7 and V is TRBV3-1 (or the pseudogene TRBV3-2); 11 bases are a match to TRBD1. V was pared by 4 bases and J by 2 bases, with 4 bases of the junction left unmatched. Germline V gene sequence: CDR1 LGHDT, CDR2 YNNKEL (reference sequence). The length of the CDR3 is 15 residues. The CDR3 here is CASSPGTGGAYEQYF. The CDR3 DNA is TGTGCCAGCAGCCCCGGGACAGGGGGAGCCTACGAGCAGTACTTC.

This clone appeared a single time. This chain links TRBV10-2 with TRBJ2-2; 7 bases map to TRBD1. Germline lookup yields CDR1 WSHSY and CDR2 SAAADI. This CDR3 has 15 amino acids. After removal of 6 bases from V and 3 bases from J, the junction contained 7 bases not matched to a gene. CDR3: CASSRQGADTGELFF. CDR3 nucleotide sequence: TGCGCCAGCAGCCGACAGGGCGCGGACACCGGGGAGCTGTTTTTT.

Written as DNA, the CDR3 is TGTGCCATCAGTGAGTCTTCAGGGGAAGAGACCCAGTACTTC. Translated, it gives CAISESSGEETQYF. V usage is TRBV10-3 and J usage is TRBJ2-5; the D gene is possibly TRBD1 (6 bases). This CDR3 contains 14 residues. The germline gives CDR1 ENHRY, CDR2 SYGVKD. V shed 0 bases and J shed 3 bases, with 8 bases lying between them.

This rearrangement joins TRBV19 to TRBJ1-1, with a weak D call TRBD1 (5 bases). The CDR3 sequence is 14 residues long. V was shortened by 6 bases and J by 1 base, with 12 bases between the two germline ends. Germline lookup yields CDR1 LNHDA and CDR2 SQIVND (reference sequence). The CDR3, as DNA: TGTGCCAGTAGCGTCGACAGTAGGAACACTGAAGCTTTCTTT. Protein product: CASSVDSRNTEAFF.

The chain recombines TRBV5-1 with TRBJ1-2; a possible D gene is TRBD1 (6 bases). The CDR3 spans 13 residues. CDR1 SGHRS and CDR2 YFSETQ come from the germline V gene. Trimming shortened V by 2 bases and J by 8 bases, and 13 bases separated the two germline ends. Here the CDR3 DNA reads TGCGCCAGCAGCTTACAGGGAAATTGGGGCTACACCTTC. Its translation: CASSLQGNWGYTF.

This chain uses TRBV10-1 with TRBJ1-1; weak D call: TRBD1 (5 bases). The V gene lost 7 bases and the J gene lost 5 bases, with 17 bases spanning the gap. The CDR3 runs to 14 residues. Germline CDR1 and CDR2: WNHNN and SYGVQD (reference sequence). The CDR3 sequence is CASTPGGLGTEAFF. CDR3 DNA: TGCGCCAGCACCCCCGGGGGTCTCGGGACTGAAGCTTTCTTT.

V is TRBV4-1 and J is TRBJ1-5; D remains unclear. V was shortened by 3 bases and J by 4 bases, with 10 bases between the two germline ends. This CDR3 region has 14 residues. Per the germline V gene, CDR1 is MGHRA and CDR2 is YSYEKL. As DNA, the CDR3 is TGCGCCAGCAGCCACGCATCGGGGAATCAGCCCCAGCATTTT. Encoded protein: CASSHASGNQPQHF.

This chain uses TRBV9 with TRBJ2-1, with a weak D call TRBD1 (5 bases). Germline lookup yields CDR1 SGDLS and CDR2 YYNGEE. This CDR3 comprises 14 residues. With 3 bases removed from V and 3 bases from J, the gap between germline ends came to 10 bases. The CDR3 DNA follows: TGTGCCAGCAGCGCCCGACAGAGCTACAATGAGCAGTTCTTC. It specifies CASSARQSYNEQFF. The whole variable domain, filled in from reference TRBV9 and TRBJ2-1, reads DSGVTQTPKHLITATGQRVTLRCSPRSGDLSVYWYQQSLDQGLQFLIQYYNGEERAKGNILERFSAQQFPDLHSELNLSSLELGDSALYFCASSARQSYNEQFFGPGTRLTVL.

The sample holds one count of this clone. The chain couples TRBV6-1 to TRBJ2-3; 14 bases line up with TRBD2. The germline V gene has CDR1 MNHNS and CDR2 SASEGT. The V segment lost 3 bases and the J segment 3 bases; nucleotides outside the gene matches: 2. CDR3 length: 16 residues. CDR3 nucleotide sequence: TGTGCCAGCAGTGAGGGACTAGCGGGAGCAACAGATACGCAGTATTTT. This encodes CASSEGLAGATDTQYF.

The chain employs TRBV4-1 and TRBJ1-4, with 7 bases lining up with TRBD1. V was pared by 4 bases and J by 7 bases, with 9 bases of the junction left unmatched. The germline V gene has CDR1 MGHRA and CDR2 YSYEKL. This CDR3 contains 15 residues. The CDR3 region is CASSPERGQAEKLFF. The CDR3, as DNA: TGCGCCAGCAGCCCCGAGAGGGGGCAGGCTGAAAAACTGTTTTTT.

The chain has TRBV5-6 and TRBJ1-5, with 7 bases aligning to TRBD1. The CDR3 has 16 amino acids. The germline V gene encodes CDR1 SGHDT and CDR2 YYEEEE. Trimming removed 0 bases from V and 4 bases from J; junction bases left unmatched: 7. In nucleotides, the CDR3 is TGTGCCAGCAGCTTGGGGATGACAGGGTTGAATCAGCCCCAGCATTTT. Amino acids: CASSLGMTGLNQPQHF.